This T cell receptor (beta chain) was identified in a study of blood T cell repertoires in COVID-19. Study overall: From T cells, B-cell-depleted T cells, or PBMCs came the material, which was cDNA or gDNA.

Seattle-derived patients entered the study during active infection and were followed longitudinally. Germline-derived CDR1 and CDR2 are SGDLS and YYNGEE. The ends lost 0 bases at V and 4 bases at J; junction bases unmatched: 18. The CDR3 spans 20 residues. Authors' analysis steps: Amplifying reference gene primers gave estimates of nucleated cell counts. Sequencing was performed with immunoSEQ multiplex PCR; in TCRdb, only in-frame clones are kept and a portion is missing. V and J calls and clone size are those listed in that table; D and trimming were worked out from the DNA. This table holds some 360,000 clones, approximately 89% found once.

J is TRBJ1-1 and V is TRBV9; 10 bases are shared with TRBD1. This receptor was taken from an older woman with COVID-19, enrolled during active disease. The sequenced sample was peripheral blood. The CDR3 region has the DNA TGTGCCAGCAGCGTAGGGGACAGGGGATTTTCCCTGGGGTGGCGCACTGAAGCTTTCTTT. Translation gives CASSVGDRGFSLGWRTEAFF.